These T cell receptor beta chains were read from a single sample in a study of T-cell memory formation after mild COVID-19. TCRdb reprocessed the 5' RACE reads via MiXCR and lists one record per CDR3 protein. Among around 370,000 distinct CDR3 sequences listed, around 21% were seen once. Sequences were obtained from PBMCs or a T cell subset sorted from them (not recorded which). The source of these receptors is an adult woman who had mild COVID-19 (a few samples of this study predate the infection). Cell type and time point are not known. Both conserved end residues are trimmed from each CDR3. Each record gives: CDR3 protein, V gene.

CDR3aa: ASARSQNTEAF
v_gene: TRBV2

CDR3aa: ASSLMPGTGLSSGANVLT
v_gene: TRBV7-3

CDR3aa: ASSLVGTAEYQETQY
v_gene: TRBV5-1

CDR3aa: ASSPRATQTQY
v_gene: TRBV12-3/TRBV12-4

CDR3aa: ASSLRSGSSTDTQY
v_gene: TRBV7-2

CDR3aa: ASRSGGSSYNSPLH
v_gene: TRBV4-1

CDR3aa: ATSDRSGTGSNEQF
v_gene: TRBV24-1

CDR3aa: SATTSGLYNEQF
v_gene: TRBV20-1

CDR3aa: ASSLITTVGTQY
v_gene: TRBV5-5

CDR3aa: ASSERGEKLF
v_gene: TRBV2

CDR3aa: ASSLAGWGQGTPSSYEQY
v_gene: TRBV5-1

CDR3aa: ASSQDLMGGPGNEQF
v_gene: TRBV4-3

CDR3aa: AISESGLAREQY
v_gene: TRBV10-3

CDR3aa: ASSLGGRGYGYT
v_gene: TRBV7-2

CDR3aa: ASSLGVGQYQETQY
v_gene: TRBV7-9

CDR3aa: ASSLTGLEQF
v_gene: TRBV5-1

CDR3aa: ATSDNREAEETQY
v_gene: TRBV24-1

CDR3aa: ASSLSSSAEAF
v_gene: TRBV7-2

CDR3aa: ASSGLAGGRLAKNIQY
v_gene: TRBV12-3/TRBV12-4

CDR3aa: ASSLDRGDLDTQY
v_gene: TRBV5-1

CDR3aa: ASSQGRGGEQY
v_gene: TRBV3-1

CDR3aa: ASSPGQGADGYT
v_gene: TRBV5-1

CDR3aa: SARDRDLSPLH
v_gene: TRBV20-1